This TCR beta chain is from a study of blood T cell repertoires in COVID-19. Overall study: The United States, Italy and Spain were the sources of the acute and convalescent COVID-19 samples. The analysed material was cDNA or gDNA that came from T cells, B-cell-depleted T cells, or PBMCs.

Germline lookup yields CDR1 LNHDA and CDR2 SQIVND (reference sequence). V lost 4 bases and J 1 base, leaving 11 bases between the germline ends. This CDR3 spans 15 amino acids. Source study methods: Estimates of nucleated cell counts were drawn from the amplification of reference gene primers. Profiled with immunoSEQ multiplex PCR; TCRdb holds only in-frame clones, not every one. V, J and clone size reflect that table, while D and trimming were determined from the DNA. This sample has under 500,000 clones, with around 88% found just once. The chain recombines TRBV19 with TRBJ1-5, with D possibly being TRBD1 (5 bases). The TCR comes from a woman aged 30 to 39 with acute or convalescent COVID-19. The sequencing input was peripheral blood. The CDR3 protein is CASSNDRGSNQPQHF. CDR3 bases: TGTGCCAGTAGTAACGACCGGGGGAGCAATCAGCCCCAGCATTTT.